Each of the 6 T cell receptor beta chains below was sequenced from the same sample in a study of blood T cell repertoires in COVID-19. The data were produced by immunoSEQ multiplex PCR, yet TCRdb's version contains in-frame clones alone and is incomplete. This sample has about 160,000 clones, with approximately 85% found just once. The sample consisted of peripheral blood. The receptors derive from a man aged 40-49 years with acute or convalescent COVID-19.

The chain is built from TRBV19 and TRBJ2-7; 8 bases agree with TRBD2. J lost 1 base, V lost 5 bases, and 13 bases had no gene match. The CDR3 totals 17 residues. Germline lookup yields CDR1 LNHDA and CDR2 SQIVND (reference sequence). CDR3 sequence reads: CASSRGGPGTRSYEQYF. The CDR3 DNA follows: TGTGCCAGTAGTCGGGGGGGCCCTGGGACACGTTCCTACGAGCAGTACTTC.

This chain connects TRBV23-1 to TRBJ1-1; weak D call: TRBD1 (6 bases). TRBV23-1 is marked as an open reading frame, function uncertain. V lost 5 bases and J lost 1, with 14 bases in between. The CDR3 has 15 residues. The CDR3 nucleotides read TGCGCCAGCAGTGGGTCAGGGGCAAAGAACACTGAAGCTTTCTTT. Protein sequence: CASSGSGAKNTEAFF.

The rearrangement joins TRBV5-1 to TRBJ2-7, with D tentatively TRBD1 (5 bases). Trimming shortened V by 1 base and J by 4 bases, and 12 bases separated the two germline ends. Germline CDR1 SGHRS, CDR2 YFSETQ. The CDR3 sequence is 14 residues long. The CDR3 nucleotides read TGCGCCAGCAGCTTGTCCCAGGGAATATACGAGCAGTACTTC. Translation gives CASSLSQGIYEQYF. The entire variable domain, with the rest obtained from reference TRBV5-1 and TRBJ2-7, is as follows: KAGVTQTPRYLIKTRGQQVTLSCSPISGHRSVSWYQQTPGQGLQFLFEYFSETQRNKGNFPGRFSGRQFSNSRSEMNVSTLELGDSALYLCASSLSQGIYEQYFGPGTRLTVT.

The CDR3 nucleotides are TGTGCCAGCAGGAGGACAGGGGGCTATGGCTACACCTTC. Translating gives CASRRTGGYGYTF. V gene TRBV6-5 combines with J gene TRBJ1-2; 10 bases agree with TRBD1. The CDR3 totals 13 residues. Germline CDR1 is MNHEY and CDR2 is SVGAGI. The V segment lost 6 bases and the J segment 4 bases; nucleotides outside the gene matches: 2.

The CDR3 DNA follows: TGTGCCAGCAGTTTAATACAGGGGCAAGCTTTCTTT. This codes for CASSLIQGQAFF. This chain connects TRBV27 to TRBJ1-1; 7 positions agree with TRBD1. CDR3 length: 12 amino acids. V lost 2 bases to trimming and J lost 9 bases; unmatched junction nucleotides: 3. Germline V gene data show CDR1 as MNHEY and CDR2 as SMNVEV (reference sequence).

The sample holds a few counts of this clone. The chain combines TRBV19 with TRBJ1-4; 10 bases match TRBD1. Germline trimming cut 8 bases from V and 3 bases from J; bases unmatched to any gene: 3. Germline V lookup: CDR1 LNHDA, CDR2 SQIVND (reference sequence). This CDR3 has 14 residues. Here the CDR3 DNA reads TGTGCCAGTCAAGACAGGGGGCCTAATGAAAAACTGTTTTTT. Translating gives CASQDRGPNEKLFF.